Listed here are 19 T cell receptor beta chains from one sample, sequenced in a study of blood T cell repertoires in COVID-19. Assay used: immunoSEQ multiplex PCR; TCRdb lists only in-frame clones, some missing. This sample carries 150,000 to 200,000 clones, approximately 89% of them seen once, and the ten largest clones take approximately 6.2%. Sequencing was performed on PBMCs or T cells enriched from blood (not recorded which). Receptors were obtained from a man aged 35 to 55 who had recovered from COVID-19.

The chain couples TRBV9 to TRBJ2-7; D possibly corresponds to TRBD1 (6 bases). The CDR3 runs 14 residues. The germline CDR1 and CDR2 sequences are SGDLS and YYNGEE. V dropped 3 bases and J dropped 0 bases, with 10 bases sitting between them. In DNA, the CDR3 is TGTGCCAGCAGCGCTCAGGGGAGCTCCTACGAGCAGTACTTC. Encoded protein: CASSAQGSSYEQYF.

The J gene is TRBJ2-5, the V gene TRBV4-1; TRBD1 might be the D (5 bases). Germline CDR1 and CDR2: MGHRA and YSYEKL. V lost 0 bases, J lost 4 bases, and 6 bases lay in between. This CDR3 has 13 residues. As DNA, the CDR3 is TGCGCCAGCAGCCAAGATCAGGGAGAGACCCAGTACTTC. Its protein product is CASSQDQGETQYF.

This clone was seen a few times. The V gene is TRBV29-1, the J gene TRBJ1-2; D not resolved. V was pared by 3 bases and J by 6 bases, with 11 bases between. CDR3 length equals 12 residues. Germline V CDR1 and CDR2: SQVTM, ANQGSEA. The CDR3: CSVDRGSDGYTF. In DNA form, the CDR3 reads TGCAGCGTTGATCGGGGAAGCGATGGCTACACCTTC.

V usage is TRBV4-1 and J usage is TRBJ2-1; D may be TRBD1 (6 bases). Between the trimmed V and J ends, which lost 0 bases and 8 bases, there was a span of 26 bases. Per the germline V gene, CDR1 is MGHRA and CDR2 is YSYEKL. CDR3 size: 19 residues. The CDR3, as DNA: TGCGCCAGCAGCCAAGATTCGTTGGCCTGGGGGCGCGTTGGCGATGAGCAGTTCTTC. This translates into CASSQDSLAWGRVGDEQFF.

This clone came up many times. The sample has other DNA sequences that encode this CDR3 too. The CDR3 region has the DNA TGTGCCAGTAGTATAGACCCCGGGGTCAACTATGGCTACACCTTC. Its protein is CASSIDPGVNYGYTF. V and J are TRBV19 and TRBJ1-2; D unclear. Germline CDR1 reads LNHDA; CDR2 reads SQIVND (reference sequence). V was clipped by 0 bases and J by 2 bases, with 10 bases between them. The CDR3 loop spans 15 amino acids.

V gene TRBV10-3 combines with J gene TRBJ1-1; TRBD1 is a possible D gene (6 bases). V was trimmed by 6 bases and J by 2 bases, leaving 10 bases between them. The CDR3 has 13 amino acids. Germline V CDR1 and CDR2: ENHRY, SYGVKD. The CDR3 DNA reads as TGTGCCATCAGCGGACAGCCTAACACTGAAGCTTTCTTT. Amino acids: CAISGQPNTEAFF.

The sample holds a few counts of this clone. J is TRBJ1-2 and V is TRBV11-2; 8 bases are a match to TRBD1. The CDR3 loop spans 14 amino acids. The germline V gene encodes CDR1 SGHAT and CDR2 FQNNGV. J was trimmed by 4 bases and V by 5 bases; bases with no gene match: 6. In DNA form, the CDR3 reads TGTGCCAGCAGCCCAGACAGGGGTTTCTATGGCTACACCTTC. Encoded protein: CASSPDRGFYGYTF.

This clone was detected only once. The chain combines TRBV29-1 with TRBJ1-2, with D possibly matching TRBD1 (6 bases). The CDR3 sequence is 12 residues long. The V and J ends lost 6 bases and 4 bases respectively, with 12 bases between them. Germline CDR1 and CDR2: SQVTM and ANQGSEA. The CDR3 region is CSVRDITYGYTF. As DNA, the CDR3 is TGCAGCGTCCGGGACATCACCTATGGCTACACCTTC.

The V and J genes are TRBV27 and TRBJ2-2; 7 bases match TRBD2. This CDR3 is built from 16 residues. Germline CDR1 and CDR2: MNHEY and SMNVEV (reference sequence). Trimming removed 5 bases from V and 4 bases from J; junction bases left unmatched: 10. CDR3 bases: TGTGCCAGCAGTCACTTCGGGGGGTTCGGCACCGGGGAGCTGTTTTTT. Protein product: CASSHFGGFGTGELFF.

The chain recombines TRBV19 with TRBJ1-5; D unclear. CDR3 length: 14 amino acids. Germline CDR1 LNHDA, CDR2 SQIVND (reference sequence). Deletions cut 5 bases from V and 1 base from J, with 9 bases between. The CDR3 coding sequence is TGTGCCAGTAGTCACGGAGAGAGCAATCAGCCCCAGCATTTT. It is translated as CASSHGESNQPQHF.

V and J are TRBV27 and TRBJ1-6; 12 bases line up with TRBD1. This CDR3 contains 14 residues. Germline loops: CDR1 MNHEY, CDR2 SMNVEV (reference sequence). The ends lost 7 bases at V and 10 bases at J; junction bases unmatched: 5. The CDR3 loop is CASTRDRGLSPLHF. Written as DNA, the CDR3 is TGTGCCAGCACCAGGGACAGGGGGCTATCACCCCTCCACTTT.

This clone has more than one count but fewer than ten. This chain connects TRBV6-5 to TRBJ1-5, with D possibly matching TRBD1 (5 bases). Germline V gives CDR1 MNHEY, CDR2 SVGAGI. The V end lost 6 bases, the J end lost 0 bases, and 12 bases lay between the germline ends. The CDR3 is made up of 15 amino acids. In DNA, the CDR3 is TGTGCCAGCAGACAGGAGCCCCATAGCAATCAGCCCCAGCATTTT. It translates to CASRQEPHSNQPQHF.

The chain carries TRBV5-1 and TRBJ2-2, with 9 bases that match TRBD1. CDR1 is SGHRS, CDR2 YFSETQ, per germline. The CDR3 runs 15 residues. The trim removed 0 bases at V and 6 bases at J, leaving 3 bases unmatched. CDR3 DNA sequence: TGCGCCAGCAGCTTGGCGCGGACAGGGGCCGGGGAGCTGTTTTTT. Amino acid sequence: CASSLARTGAGELFF.

This clone occurred a few times. The V and J genes are TRBV6-5 and TRBJ2-7; 7 bases align to TRBD1. CDR1 MNHEY and CDR2 SVGAGI come from the germline V gene. This CDR3 region has 15 residues. Losses at the gene ends were 6 bases for V and 2 bases for J; bases not matched to a gene: 10. The CDR3 protein is CASRPLGTETYEQYF. DNA for the CDR3: TGTGCCAGCAGACCTCTAGGGACAGAGACCTACGAGCAGTACTTC.

This rearrangement joins TRBV6-6 to TRBJ2-1, with TRBD2 matching over 8 bases. Germline lookup yields CDR1 MNHNY and CDR2 SVGAGI (reference sequence). After removal of 5 bases from V and 6 bases from J, the junction contained 6 bases not matched to a gene. This CDR3 region has 14 residues. The CDR3: CASSGSLAANEQFF. The CDR3 DNA reads TGTGCCAGCAGTGGTTCACTAGCGGCCAATGAGCAGTTCTTC.

Remarks on this clone: Compared with germline, one end of the junction differs, possibly owing to a read error. The gene calls are TRBV14 and TRBJ1-1; no firm D call. Germline V gives CDR1 SGHDN, CDR2 FVKESK. The length of the CDR3 is 15 residues. Here the CDR3 reads CASSQGGWANTEAFF. The CDR3 coding sequence is TGTGCCAGCAGTCAAGGAGGGTGGGCGAACACTGAAGCTTTCTTT.

In its sample, this clone was seen a few times. This chain joins TRBV29-1 and TRBJ2-7; 7 bases map to TRBD1. V trimming: 4 bases; J trimming: 3 bases; junction bases outside the gene matches: 3. Germline V gene lookup returns CDR1 SQVTM and CDR2 ANQGSEA. CDR3 size: 12 residues. CDR3 DNA sequence: TGCAGCGTTGTACAGGGGATCTACGAGCAGTACTTC. It yields the protein CSVVQGIYEQYF.

The chain joins TRBV30 to TRBJ1-2; tentatively, D is TRBD1 (6 bases). V was shortened by 2 bases and J by 7 bases, with 8 bases between the two germline ends. Per the germline V gene, CDR1 is GTSNPN and CDR2 is SVGIG (reference sequence). This CDR3 contains 11 residues. CDR3: CAWSPGVGYTF. CDR3 nucleotide sequence: TGTGCCTGGAGTCCAGGGGTTGGCTACACCTTC.

V is TRBV7-2 and J is TRBJ2-7, with 8 positions matching TRBD2. The V gene's germline CDR1 is SGHTA and CDR2 FQGNSA. This CDR3 is built from 13 residues. V lost 2 bases, J lost 3 bases, and 0 bases stayed unmatched. CDR3 nucleotide sequence: TGTGCCAGCAGCTTAAGCGGGAGCTACGAGCAGTACTTC. Its translation is CASSLSGSYEQYF.